What follows is one T cell receptor beta chain and its context. The sample is drawn from a study of blood T cell repertoires in COVID-19. Method: immunoSEQ multiplex PCR; TCRdb's copy keeps in-frame clones and lacks some. There are 270,000 or so clones in the sample; roughly 89% occur only once, and roughly 5% lies in the top ten. Germline V gene sequence: CDR1 SGHNT, CDR2 YYREEE (reference sequence). The CDR3 length is 13 residues. V dropped 4 bases and J dropped 3 bases, with 10 bases sitting between them. V is TRBV5-4 and J is TRBJ2-5; D is uncertain. Material for sequencing was peripheral blood. This sequence originates from a woman between 40 and 55 years old who had recovered from COVID-19. The CDR3 DNA reads as TGTGCCAGCAGCGGAGTTGATGAAGAGACCCAGTACTTC. This codes for CASSGVDEETQYF.